Listed here are 21 T cell receptor beta chains from one sample, sequenced in a study of vaccination and CD4 T cells after COVID-19 (dated by TCRdb to the early 2020s). This sample's treatment or condition label indicates: roughly 11-day PBMC culture with coronavirus spike peptide pools or control peptides (ViraFEST assay). The library came from PCR. TCRdb records Illumina iSeq 100 as the sequencer. At the Johns Hopkins FTIC core, DNA from the cultured CD4+ T cells underwent TCR sequencing with the Oncomine TCR Beta short-read assay. The public reads were reanalyzed by TCRdb: fastp trimming at Q25, MiXCR alignment, in-frame beta chains only. Each CDR3 protein gets just one entry, which takes the most common genes and DNA from the rows behind it. This sample comprises around 19,000 distinct CDR3 sequences, under 70% of them detected only once. The ten largest clones take up 16% of the sample. Their specific antigens are unknown.

Material for sequencing was CD4+ T cells from blood, cultured in vitro. The receptors were gathered from a human donor who had recovered from COVID-19.

This clonotype was seen just once. The rearrangement uses TRBV27 and TRBJ1-6; no definite D call. Germline V gene lookup returns CDR1 MNHEY and CDR2 SMNVEV (reference sequence). This CDR3 has 16 amino acids. Trimming removed 3 bases from V and 4 bases from J, with 13 bases in between. The CDR3 coding sequence is TGTGCCAGCAGTTTCGGCAGAAACCTATATAATTCACCCCTCCACTTT. This codes for CASSFGRNLYNSPLHF.

The sample holds a few counts of this clonotype. The rearrangement links TRBV20-1 to TRBJ2-5; 7 nucleotides match TRBD1. Germline CDR1 is DFQATT and CDR2 is SNEGSKA (reference sequence). The CDR3 has 13 amino acids. With 5 bases clipped from V and 4 bases from J, the junction kept 7 bases outside the gene matches. CDR3 DNA sequence: TGCAGTGCTCCAGACAGGGTGACAGAGACCCAGTACTTC. Protein: CSAPDRVTETQYF.

This clonotype has more than one count but fewer than ten. The rearrangement links TRBV20-1 to TRBJ2-3, with 9 bases that match TRBD2. Per germline, CDR1 DFQATT and CDR2 SNEGSKA (reference sequence). The V gene end was trimmed by 0 bases and the J gene end by 4 bases; junction bases not matched to a gene: 14. There are 18 residues in the CDR3. The CDR3 bases are TGCAGTGCTAGAGACCTTAGGCGGGAGGGCCTCCTCGCAGATACGCAGTATTTT. This encodes CSARDLRREGLLADTQYF.

This clonotype was seen a single time. CDR3 region: CASGRGAGESEAFF. CDR3 bases: TGTGCCAGCGGAAGGGGGGCAGGTGAGAGTGAAGCTTTCTTT. The chain joins TRBV6-1 to TRBJ1-1, with D possibly matching TRBD1 (6 bases). The CDR3 totals 14 residues. Germline V gene sequence: CDR1 MNHNS, CDR2 SASEGT. The ends were cut back, 8 bases at V and 7 bases at J, with 20 bases in the middle.

The chain is built from TRBV19 and TRBJ1-2, with unresolved D. Trimming cost V 8 bases and J 5 bases, with 18 bases left between them. The germline V gene encodes CDR1 LNHDA and CDR2 SQIVND (reference sequence). The CDR3 totals 14 residues. CDR3 loop: CASQRAGVGYGYTF. The CDR3 DNA is TGTGCCAGTCAGCGGGCAGGAGTCGGGTATGGCTACACCTTC. Full variable domain (outside the CDR3, taken from reference TRBV19 and TRBJ1-2): DGGITQSPKYLFRKEGQNVTLSCEQNLNHDAMYWYRQDPGQGLRLIYYSQIVNDFQKGDIAEGYSVSREKKESFPLTVTSAQKNPTAFYLCASQRAGVGYGYTFGSGTRLTVV.

This clonotype was seen more than once but under ten times. This chain uses TRBV2 with TRBJ2-3; 8 bases match TRBD2. After removal of 6 bases from V and 0 bases from J, the junction contained 5 bases not matched to a gene. This CDR3 comprises 15 residues. CDR1 SNHLY and CDR2 FYNNEI come from the germline V gene. The CDR3 spells CASRSGGRSTDTQYF. For the CDR3, the DNA is TGTGCCAGCAGAAGCGGGGGCAGAAGCACAGATACGCAGTATTTT.

V usage is TRBV6-2 or TRBV6-3 and J usage is TRBJ2-3; 10 nucleotides agree with TRBD1. The germline V gene has CDR1 MNHEY and CDR2 SVGEGT. The CDR3 is 15 residues long. V lost 6 bases and J lost 1; bases outside the gene matches: 4. In nucleotides, the CDR3 is TGTGCCAGCAGGATAGGGACAGGGGGCACAGATACGCAGTATTTT. Translated: CASRIGTGGTDTQYF.

The gene calls are TRBV5-5 and TRBJ2-7, with D possibly being TRBD1 (5 bases). The germline V gene has CDR1 SGHKS and CDR2 YYEKEE (reference sequence). V dropped 4 bases and J dropped 3 bases, with 20 bases sitting between them. CDR3 size: 16 residues. The CDR3 sequence: CASSPPLGHVVYEQYF. As DNA, the CDR3 is TGTGCCAGCAGCCCCCCCCTGGGGCATGTGGTCTACGAGCAGTACTTC.

This clonotype was observed a few times. The chain is built from TRBV20-1 and TRBJ2-7, with D maybe TRBD1 (6 bases). V gave up 6 bases and J gave up 3 bases, with 12 bases separating them. The CDR3 runs 12 residues. Germline V CDR1 and CDR2: DFQATT, SNEGSKA (reference sequence). The CDR3 DNA reads as TGCAGTGCCAACCGGGACAACTACGAGCAGTACTTC. Its translation is CSANRDNYEQYF.

V is TRBV19 and J is TRBJ1-1, with D tentatively TRBD1 (6 bases). Between the trimmed V and J ends, which lost 5 bases and 7 bases, there was a span of 17 bases. Germline V gene data show CDR1 as LNHDA and CDR2 as SQIVND (reference sequence). This CDR3 contains 14 residues. CDR3 amino acids: CASSAKQGKGEAFF. The DNA of the CDR3 is TGTGCCAGTAGTGCCAAACAGGGAAAGGGTGAAGCTTTCTTT.

The chain is built from TRBV7-2 and TRBJ2-7; D unresolved. The CDR3 runs to 14 residues. The V end was cut by 1 base, the J end by 2 bases, with 9 bases between. CDR1 is SGHTA and CDR2 is FQGNSA in the germline V gene. The CDR3 loop is CASSLGNGAYEQYF. CDR3 DNA: TGTGCCAGCAGCTTAGGCAACGGAGCCTACGAGCAGTACTTC. The whole variable domain, filled in from reference TRBV7-2 and TRBJ2-7, reads GAGVSQSPSNKVTEKGKDVELRCDPISGHTALYWYRQSLGQGLEFLIYFQGNSAPDKSGLPSDRFSAERTGGSVSTLTIQRTQQEDSAVYLCASSLGNGAYEQYFGPGTRLTVT.

This clonotype was counted a few times. The V call is TRBV11-3, the J call TRBJ1-2, with D unresolved. The CDR3 has 19 residues. V was trimmed by 1 base and J by 2 bases, leaving 23 bases between them. Germline V gives CDR1 SGHNT, CDR2 YENEEA. As DNA, the CDR3 is TGTGCCAGCAGCTTAGCCCTGTCTGGGGTACCCAACTTAAACTATGGCTACACCTTC. Its translation is CASSLALSGVPNLNYGYTF.

The rearrangement joins TRBV20-1 to TRBJ1-5; 7 nucleotides align to TRBD1. V lost 1 base to trimming and J lost 3 bases; unmatched junction nucleotides: 6. CDR1 DFQATT and CDR2 SNEGSKA come from the germline V gene (reference sequence). The CDR3 loop spans 15 amino acids. The CDR3 spells CSARVGGQPNQPQHF. CDR3 nucleotides: TGCAGTGCTAGAGTAGGGGGACAGCCCAATCAGCCCCAGCATTTT.

This clonotype appeared a few times. This chain uses TRBV30 with TRBJ2-7, with a possible D match to TRBD2 (5 bases). The CDR3 runs to 13 residues. Germline CDR1 GTSNPN, CDR2 SVGIG (reference sequence). The V end was cut by 2 bases, the J end by 5 bases, with 13 bases between. The CDR3 nucleotides read TGTGCCTGGAGTTTAGAGGGAACCCACGAGCAGTACTTC. Translating gives CAWSLEGTHEQYF.

This clonotype showed up just a few times. J is TRBJ1-6 and V is TRBV6-1; D not certain. Trimming removed 6 bases from V and 7 bases from J, with 10 bases in between. Looked up from germline, CDR1 is MNHNS and CDR2 is SASEGT. The CDR3 has 13 residues. CDR3 region: CASSATGNSPLHF. The DNA of the CDR3 is TGTGCCAGCAGCGCGACCGGCAATTCACCCCTCCACTTT.

This clonotype came up a few times. This rearrangement joins TRBV10-1 to TRBJ2-3, with D perhaps TRBD2 (5 bases). The V gene's germline CDR1 is WNHNN and CDR2 SYGVQD (reference sequence). This CDR3 has 15 residues. V was pared by 4 bases and J by 0 bases, with 11 bases between. The CDR3 spells CASSGTRGSTDTQYF. The CDR3 region has the DNA TGCGCCAGCAGTGGGACCCGAGGGAGCACAGATACGCAGTATTTT.

This clonotype was counted only a few times. J is TRBJ2-7 and V is TRBV10-3, with 10 bases that match TRBD1. Per germline, CDR1 ENHRY and CDR2 SYGVKD. V trimming: 6 bases; J trimming: 2 bases; junction bases outside the gene matches: 1. This CDR3 comprises 13 residues. CDR3 sequence reads: CAISGTGAYEQYF. The CDR3 nucleotides read TGTGCCATCAGCGGGACAGGGGCCTACGAGCAGTACTTC.

The chain carries TRBV2 and TRBJ2-6; D possibly uses TRBD1 or TRBD2 (5 bases each). This CDR3 region has 15 residues. Germline CDR1 SNHLY, CDR2 FYNNEI. The V end was cut by 10 bases, the J end by 0 bases, with 13 bases between. The CDR3: CAKGRGASGANVLTF. The CDR3 DNA is TGTGCCAAAGGTCGAGGGGCCTCTGGGGCCAACGTCCTGACTTTC.

This clonotype was detected a few times. CDR3 region: CATSSGGGDYEQYF. The CDR3 nucleotides are TGTGCCACCAGTTCTGGCGGGGGAGACTACGAGCAGTACTTC. The genes are TRBV24-1 and TRBJ2-7, with 7 bases identical to TRBD2. The length of the CDR3 is 14 residues. Germline lookup yields CDR1 KGHDR and CDR2 SFDVKD. V dropped 6 bases and J dropped 3; count of bases not matched to a gene: 7.

The rearrangement uses TRBV28 and TRBJ2-6; TRBD1 might be the D (5 bases). Germline CDR1 and CDR2: MDHEN and SYDVKM. This CDR3 spans 18 amino acids. Trimming removed 7 bases at V and 4 bases at J, with 23 bases between. The CDR3 is CASMNSRTGRLGANVLTF. The CDR3 nucleotides read TGTGCCAGCATGAATAGCCGCACAGGACGTCTGGGGGCCAACGTCCTGACTTTC.

The rearrangement uses TRBV7-9 and TRBJ1-6, with 7 positions matching TRBD1. V trimming: 2 bases; J trimming: 6 bases; junction bases outside the gene matches: 4. CDR3 length: 15 residues. From germline, CDR1 is SEHNR and CDR2 FQNEAQ (reference sequence). The CDR3: CASSLSTGVNSPLHF. CDR3 bases: TGTGCCAGCAGCTTATCAACAGGGGTTAATTCACCCCTCCACTTT. The entire variable domain, with the rest obtained from reference TRBV7-9 and TRBJ1-6, is as follows: DTGVSQNPRHKITKRGQNVTFRCDPISEHNRLYWYRQTLGQGPEFLTYFQNEAQLEKSRLLSDRFSAERPKGSFSTLEIQRTEQGDSAMYLCASSLSTGVNSPLHFGNGTRLTVT.